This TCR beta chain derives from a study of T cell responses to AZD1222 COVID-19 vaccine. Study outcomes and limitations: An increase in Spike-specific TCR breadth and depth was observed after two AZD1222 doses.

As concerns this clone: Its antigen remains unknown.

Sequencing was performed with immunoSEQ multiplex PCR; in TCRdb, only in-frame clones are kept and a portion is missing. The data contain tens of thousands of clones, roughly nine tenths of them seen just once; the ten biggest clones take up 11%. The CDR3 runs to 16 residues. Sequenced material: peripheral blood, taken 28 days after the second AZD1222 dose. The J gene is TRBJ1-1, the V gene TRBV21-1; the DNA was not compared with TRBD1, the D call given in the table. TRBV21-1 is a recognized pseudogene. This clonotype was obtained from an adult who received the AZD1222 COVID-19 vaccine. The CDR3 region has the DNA TGTGCCAGCAGCGCCGCCGGGACACAAATGAACACTGAAGCTTTCTTT. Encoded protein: CASSAAGTQMNTEAFF.